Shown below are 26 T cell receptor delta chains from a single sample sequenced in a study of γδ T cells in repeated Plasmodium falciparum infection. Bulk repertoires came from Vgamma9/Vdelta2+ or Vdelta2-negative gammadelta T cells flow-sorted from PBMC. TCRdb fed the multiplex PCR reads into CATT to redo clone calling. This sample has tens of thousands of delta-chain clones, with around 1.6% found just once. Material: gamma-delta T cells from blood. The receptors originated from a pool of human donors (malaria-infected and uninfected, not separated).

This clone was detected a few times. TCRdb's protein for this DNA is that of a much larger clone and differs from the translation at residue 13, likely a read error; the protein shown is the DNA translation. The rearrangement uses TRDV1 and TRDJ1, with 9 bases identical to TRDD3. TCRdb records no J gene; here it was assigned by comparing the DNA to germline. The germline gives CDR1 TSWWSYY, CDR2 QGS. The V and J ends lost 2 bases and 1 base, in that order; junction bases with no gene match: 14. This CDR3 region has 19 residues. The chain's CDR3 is CALGEKAILGEICTDKLIF. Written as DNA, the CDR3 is TGTGCTCTTGGGGAAAAGGCGATACTGGGGGAGATATGCACCGATAAACTCATCTTT.

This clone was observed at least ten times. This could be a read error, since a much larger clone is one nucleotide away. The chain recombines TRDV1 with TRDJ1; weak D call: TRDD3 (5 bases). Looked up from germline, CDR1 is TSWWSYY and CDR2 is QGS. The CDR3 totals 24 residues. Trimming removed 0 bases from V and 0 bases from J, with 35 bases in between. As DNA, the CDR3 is TGTGCTCTTGGGGAACTTGATTTCTGCCAACCTAAACACGAGGATATATTGAACACCGATAAACTCATCTTT. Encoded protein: CALGELDFCQPKHEDILNTDKLIF.

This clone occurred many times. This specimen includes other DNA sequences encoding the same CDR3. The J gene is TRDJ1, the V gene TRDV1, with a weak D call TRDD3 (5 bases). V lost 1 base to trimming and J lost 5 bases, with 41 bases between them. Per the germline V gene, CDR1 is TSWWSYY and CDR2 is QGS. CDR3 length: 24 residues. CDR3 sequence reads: CALGERMGHIRGVCNPNASDKLIF. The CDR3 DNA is TGTGCTCTTGGGGAACGTATGGGCCACATACGCGGGGTCTGTAATCCGAACGCGTCTGATAAACTCATCTTT.

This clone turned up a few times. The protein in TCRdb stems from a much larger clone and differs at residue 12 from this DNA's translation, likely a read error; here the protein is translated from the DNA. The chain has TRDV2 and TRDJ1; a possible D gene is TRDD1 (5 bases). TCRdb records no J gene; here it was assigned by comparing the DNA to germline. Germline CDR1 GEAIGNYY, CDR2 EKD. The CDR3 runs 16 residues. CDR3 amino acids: CACDPAPFKYTGKLIF. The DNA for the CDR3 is TGTGCCTGTGACCCGGCCCCCTTTAAATACACCGGTAAACTCATCTTT.

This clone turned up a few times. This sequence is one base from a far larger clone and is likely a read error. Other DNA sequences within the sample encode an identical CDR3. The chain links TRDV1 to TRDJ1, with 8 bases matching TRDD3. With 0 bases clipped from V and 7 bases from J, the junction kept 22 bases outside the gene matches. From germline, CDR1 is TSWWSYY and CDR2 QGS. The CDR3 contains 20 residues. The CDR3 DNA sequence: TGTGCTCTTGGGGAACTTGACTTCCTCTTAGGGGATACCAAATGGGGTAAACTCATCTTT. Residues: CALGELDFLLGDTKWGKLIF.

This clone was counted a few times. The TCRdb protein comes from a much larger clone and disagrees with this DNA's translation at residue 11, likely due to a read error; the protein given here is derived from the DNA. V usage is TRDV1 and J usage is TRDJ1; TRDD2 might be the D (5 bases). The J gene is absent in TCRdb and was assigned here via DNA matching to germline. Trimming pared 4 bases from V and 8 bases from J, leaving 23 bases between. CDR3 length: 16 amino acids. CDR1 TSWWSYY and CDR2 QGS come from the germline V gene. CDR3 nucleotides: TGTGCTCTTGGGGCGCTCCCTACGCATAATGACATAAAACTCATCTTT. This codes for CALGALPTHNDIKLIF.

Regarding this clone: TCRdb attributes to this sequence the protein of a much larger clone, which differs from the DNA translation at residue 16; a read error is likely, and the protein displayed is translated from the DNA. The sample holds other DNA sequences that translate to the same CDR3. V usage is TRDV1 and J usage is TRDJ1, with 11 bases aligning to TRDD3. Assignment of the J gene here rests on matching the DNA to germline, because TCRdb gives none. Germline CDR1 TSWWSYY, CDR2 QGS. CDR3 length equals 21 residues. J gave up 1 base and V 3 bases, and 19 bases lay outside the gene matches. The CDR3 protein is CALGEILRISLGDISTDKLIF. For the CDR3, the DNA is TGTGCTCTTGGGGAGATCCTTCGGATCTCACTGGGGGATATAAGCACCGATAAACTCATCTTT.

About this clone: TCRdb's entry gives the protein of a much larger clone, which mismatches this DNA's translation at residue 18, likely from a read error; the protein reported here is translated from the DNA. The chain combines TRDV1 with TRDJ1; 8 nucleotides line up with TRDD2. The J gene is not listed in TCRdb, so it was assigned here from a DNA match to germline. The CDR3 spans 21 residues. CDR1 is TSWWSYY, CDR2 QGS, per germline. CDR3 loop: CALGGLPTRNSGRRYTDRLIF. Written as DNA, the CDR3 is TGTGCTCTTGGGGGGCTTCCTACGAGAAACTCCGGGCGTCGTTACACCGATAGACTCATCTTT.

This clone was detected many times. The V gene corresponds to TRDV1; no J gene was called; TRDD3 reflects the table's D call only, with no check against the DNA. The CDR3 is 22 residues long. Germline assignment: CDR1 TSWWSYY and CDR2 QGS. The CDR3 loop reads CALGELALMWFPSTSNGFKGIF. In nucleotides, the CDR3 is TGTGCTCTTGGGGAACTAGCCCTGATGTGGTTTCCTTCTACGTCCAATGGTTTCAAAGGCATCTTT.

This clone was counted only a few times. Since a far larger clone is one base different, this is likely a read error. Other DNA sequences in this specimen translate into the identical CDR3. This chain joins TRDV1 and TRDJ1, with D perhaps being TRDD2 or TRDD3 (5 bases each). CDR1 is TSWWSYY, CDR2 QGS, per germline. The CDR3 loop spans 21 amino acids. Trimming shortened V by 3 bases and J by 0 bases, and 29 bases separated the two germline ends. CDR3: CALGELEEVPMPYWYTDKLIF. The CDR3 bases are TGTGCTCTTGGGGAGCTAGAGGAAGTGCCCATGCCCTACTGGTACACCGATAAACTCATCTTT.

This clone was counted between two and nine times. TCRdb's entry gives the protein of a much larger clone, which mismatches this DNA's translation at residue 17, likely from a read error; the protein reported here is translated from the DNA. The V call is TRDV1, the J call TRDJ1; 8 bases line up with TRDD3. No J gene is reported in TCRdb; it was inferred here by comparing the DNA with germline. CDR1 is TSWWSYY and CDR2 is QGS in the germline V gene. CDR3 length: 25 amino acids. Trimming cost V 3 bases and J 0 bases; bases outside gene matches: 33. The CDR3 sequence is CALGDLRPSRTYWGSPHVNTDKLIF. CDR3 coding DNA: TGTGCTCTTGGGGACCTACGGCCTTCCCGAACCTACTGGGGGTCTCCCCACGTGAACACCGATAAACTCATCTTT.

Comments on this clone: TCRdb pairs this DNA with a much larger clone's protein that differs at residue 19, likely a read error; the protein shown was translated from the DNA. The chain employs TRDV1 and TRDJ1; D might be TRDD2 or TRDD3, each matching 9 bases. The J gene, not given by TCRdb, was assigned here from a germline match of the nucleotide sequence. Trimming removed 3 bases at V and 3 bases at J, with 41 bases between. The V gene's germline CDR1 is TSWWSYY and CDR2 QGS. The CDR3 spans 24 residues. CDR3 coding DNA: TGTGCTCTTGGGGATGCGCTTCCTTCCTACCAGGTACTGGGGGACTTCGGGTACGCCGATAAACTCATCTTT. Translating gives CALGDALPSYQVLGDFGYADKLIF.

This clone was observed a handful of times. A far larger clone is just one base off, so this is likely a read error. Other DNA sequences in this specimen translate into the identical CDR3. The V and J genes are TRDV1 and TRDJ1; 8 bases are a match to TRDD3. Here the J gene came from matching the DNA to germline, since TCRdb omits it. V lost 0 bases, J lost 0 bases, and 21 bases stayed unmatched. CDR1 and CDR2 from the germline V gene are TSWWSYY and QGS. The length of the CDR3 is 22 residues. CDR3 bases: TGTGCTCTTGGGGAACTAAGACTGACCTTCTGGGGGAAGACTAGCTACACCGATAAACTCATCTTT. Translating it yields CALGELRLTFWGKTSYTDKLIF.

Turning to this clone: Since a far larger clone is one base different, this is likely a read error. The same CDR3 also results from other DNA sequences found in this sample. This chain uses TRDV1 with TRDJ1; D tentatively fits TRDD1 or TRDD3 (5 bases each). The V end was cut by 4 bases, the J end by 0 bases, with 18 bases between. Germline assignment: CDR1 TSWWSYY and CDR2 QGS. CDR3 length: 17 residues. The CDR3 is CALGGIGGDLYTDKLIF. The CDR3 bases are TGTGCTCTTGGGGGAATAGGGGGTGATCTGTACACCGATAAACTCATCTTT.

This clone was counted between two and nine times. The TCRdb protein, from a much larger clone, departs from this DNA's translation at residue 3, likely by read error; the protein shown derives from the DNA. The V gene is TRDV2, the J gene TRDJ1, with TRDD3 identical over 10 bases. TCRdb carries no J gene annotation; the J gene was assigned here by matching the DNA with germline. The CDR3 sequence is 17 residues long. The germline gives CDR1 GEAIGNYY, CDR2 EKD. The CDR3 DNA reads TGTGCCCGTGACACCGTCCCTACTGGGGGATACACCGATAAACTCATCTTT. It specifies CARDTVPTGGYTDKLIF.

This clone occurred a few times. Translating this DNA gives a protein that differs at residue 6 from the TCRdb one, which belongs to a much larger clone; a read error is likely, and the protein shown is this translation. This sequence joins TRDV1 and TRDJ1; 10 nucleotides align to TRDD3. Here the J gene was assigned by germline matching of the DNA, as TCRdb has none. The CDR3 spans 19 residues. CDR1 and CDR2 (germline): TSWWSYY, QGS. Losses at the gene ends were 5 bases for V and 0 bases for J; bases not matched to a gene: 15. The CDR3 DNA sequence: TGTGCTCTTGGGTCCACAGGGGGATACGGTCCTCCGTACACCGATAAACTCATCTTT. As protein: CALGSTGGYGPPYTDKLIF.

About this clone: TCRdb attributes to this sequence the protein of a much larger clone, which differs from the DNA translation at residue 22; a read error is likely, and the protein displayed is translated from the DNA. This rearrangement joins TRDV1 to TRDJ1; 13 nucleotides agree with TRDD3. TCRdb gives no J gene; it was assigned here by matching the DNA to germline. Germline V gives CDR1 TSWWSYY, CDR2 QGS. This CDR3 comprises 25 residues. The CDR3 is CALGELKLLRLLGDTRIRKTDRLIF. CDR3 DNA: TGTGCTCTTGGGGAACTTAAACTCCTACGGTTACTGGGGGATACGCGTATCCGAAAGACCGATAGACTCATCTTT.

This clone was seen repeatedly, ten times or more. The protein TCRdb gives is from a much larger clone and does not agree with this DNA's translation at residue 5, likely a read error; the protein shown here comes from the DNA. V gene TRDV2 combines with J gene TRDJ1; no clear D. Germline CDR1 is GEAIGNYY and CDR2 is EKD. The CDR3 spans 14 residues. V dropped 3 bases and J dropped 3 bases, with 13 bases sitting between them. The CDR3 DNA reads TGTGCCTGTGACTCCCCCTCTCTGCCCGATAAACTCATCTTT. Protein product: CACDSPSLPDKLIF.

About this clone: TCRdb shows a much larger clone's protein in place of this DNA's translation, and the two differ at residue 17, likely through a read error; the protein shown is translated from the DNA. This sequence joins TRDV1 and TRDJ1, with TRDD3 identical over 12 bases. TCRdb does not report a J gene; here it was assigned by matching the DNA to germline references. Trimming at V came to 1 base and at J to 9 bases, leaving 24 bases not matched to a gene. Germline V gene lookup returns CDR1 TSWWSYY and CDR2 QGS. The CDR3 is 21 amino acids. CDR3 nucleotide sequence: TGTGCTCTTGGGGAACATTCATTCTTCCTACGATTACTGGGGGATACTCTTCAACTCATCTTT. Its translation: CALGEHSFFLRLLGDTLQLIF.

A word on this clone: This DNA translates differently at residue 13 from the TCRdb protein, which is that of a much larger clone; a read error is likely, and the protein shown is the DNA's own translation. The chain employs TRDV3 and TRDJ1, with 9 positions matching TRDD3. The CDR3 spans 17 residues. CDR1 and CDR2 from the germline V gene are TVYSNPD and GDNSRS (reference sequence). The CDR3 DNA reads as TGTGCCTTTAAGGAGGGTTACTGGGGGAGGTACACCGCTAAACTCATCTTT. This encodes CAFKEGYWGRYTAKLIF.

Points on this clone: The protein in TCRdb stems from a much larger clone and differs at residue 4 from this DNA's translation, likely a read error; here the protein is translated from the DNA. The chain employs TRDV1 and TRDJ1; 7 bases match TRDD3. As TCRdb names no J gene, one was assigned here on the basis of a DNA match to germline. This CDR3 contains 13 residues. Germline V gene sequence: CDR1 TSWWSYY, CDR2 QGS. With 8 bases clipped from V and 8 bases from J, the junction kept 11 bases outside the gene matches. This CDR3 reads CALSFPGGSKLIF. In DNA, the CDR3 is TGTGCTCTTTCATTCCCTGGGGGCTCAAAACTCATCTTT.

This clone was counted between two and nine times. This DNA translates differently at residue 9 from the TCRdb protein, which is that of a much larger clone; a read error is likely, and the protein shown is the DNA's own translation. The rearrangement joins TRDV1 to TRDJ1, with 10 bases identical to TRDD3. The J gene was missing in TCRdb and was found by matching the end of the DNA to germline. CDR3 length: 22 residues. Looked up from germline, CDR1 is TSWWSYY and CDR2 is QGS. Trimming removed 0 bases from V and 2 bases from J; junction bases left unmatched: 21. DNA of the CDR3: TGTGCTCTTGGGGAACTCCTACGTGCCTCGGACTGGGGGGATACGAGGACCGATAAACTCATCTTT. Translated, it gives CALGELLRASDWGDTRTDKLIF.

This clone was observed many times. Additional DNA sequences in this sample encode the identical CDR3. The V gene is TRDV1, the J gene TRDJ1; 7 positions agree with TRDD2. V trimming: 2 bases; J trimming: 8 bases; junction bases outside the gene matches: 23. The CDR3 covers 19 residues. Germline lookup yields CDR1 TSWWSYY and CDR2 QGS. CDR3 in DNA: TGTGCTCTTGGGGAAGCGTTCGGTTTCCTACCCCCGCCAGATGCCAAACTCATCTTT. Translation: CALGEAFGFLPPPDAKLIF.

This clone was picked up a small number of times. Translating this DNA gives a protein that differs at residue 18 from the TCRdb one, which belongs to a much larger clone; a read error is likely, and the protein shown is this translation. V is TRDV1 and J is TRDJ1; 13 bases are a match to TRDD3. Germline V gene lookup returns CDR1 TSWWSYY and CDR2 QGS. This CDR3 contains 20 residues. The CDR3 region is CALGEVTLLYWGIRPDKFIF. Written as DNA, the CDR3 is TGTGCTCTTGGGGAAGTCACCCTTTTGTACTGGGGGATACGCCCCGATAAATTCATCTTT.

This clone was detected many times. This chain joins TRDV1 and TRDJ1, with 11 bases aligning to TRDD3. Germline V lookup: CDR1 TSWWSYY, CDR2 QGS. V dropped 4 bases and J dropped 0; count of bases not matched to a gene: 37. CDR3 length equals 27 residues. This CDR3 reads CALGATGELRPSYVEYWGITYTDKLIF. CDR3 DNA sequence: TGTGCTCTTGGGGCGACTGGAGAACTCAGGCCTTCCTACGTTGAGTACTGGGGGATAACTTACACCGATAAACTCATCTTT.

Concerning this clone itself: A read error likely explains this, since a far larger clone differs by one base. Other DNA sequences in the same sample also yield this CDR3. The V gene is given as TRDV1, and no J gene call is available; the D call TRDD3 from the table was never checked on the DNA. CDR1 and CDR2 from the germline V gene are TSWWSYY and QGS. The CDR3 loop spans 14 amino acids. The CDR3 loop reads CALGEDRGDDKLIF. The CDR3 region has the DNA TGTGCTCTTGGGGAGGATAGAGGGGACGATAAGCTCATCTTT.